Listed below are T cell receptor beta chains from one sample, sequenced in a study of blood T cell repertoires in COVID-19. Repertoires were generated with immunoSEQ multiplex PCR, while TCRdb's copy carries only in-frame clones and drops some. The sample yields approximately 350,000 clones, 80% to 90% seen once. The sequencing input was peripheral blood. The receptor set was obtained from a middle-aged man with acute or convalescent COVID-19. Both conserved end residues are part of each CDR3. Each record gives: clone size, J gene, V gene, D gene, CDR3 protein, CDR3 DNA. The D gene is left open where the match is weak. Only some rows state a clone size, as once, few, many or a class for expanded clones.

clone size: NA
J gene: TRBJ2-1
V gene: TRBV6-6
D gene: TRBD1
CDR3 protein: CASTGRDRADNEQFF
CDR3 DNA: TGTGCCAGCACTGGCCGGGACAGGGCTGACAATGAGCAGTTCTTC

clone size: NA
J gene: TRBJ2-7
V gene: TRBV10-3
D gene: NA
CDR3 protein: CAISADTTSSYEQYF
CDR3 DNA: TGTGCCATCAGTGCGGACACTACGAGCTCCTACGAGCAGTACTTC

clone size: NA
J gene: TRBJ2-1
V gene: TRBV27
D gene: NA
CDR3 protein: CASSLYQNRVNEQFF
CDR3 DNA: TGTGCCAGCAGTTTATATCAAAACAGGGTAAATGAGCAGTTCTTC

clone size: NA
J gene: TRBJ1-5
V gene: TRBV7-9
D gene: TRBD1
CDR3 protein: CASSPGTGDQPQHF
CDR3 DNA: TGTGCCAGCAGTCCCGGGACAGGAGATCAGCCCCAGCATTTT

clone size: NA
J gene: TRBJ1-2
V gene: TRBV19
D gene: TRBD1
CDR3 protein: CASTPDRGLDGYTF
CDR3 DNA: TGTGCCAGTACCCCGGACAGGGGACTGGATGGCTACACCTTC

clone size: NA
J gene: TRBJ1-5
V gene: TRBV28
D gene: NA
CDR3 protein: CASSSRGGYNQPQHF
CDR3 DNA: TGTGCCAGCAGTTCGCGCGGGGGGTACAATCAGCCCCAGCATTTT

clone size: NA
J gene: TRBJ2-1
V gene: TRBV11-3
D gene: TRBD2
CDR3 protein: CASSLTWGEGPYNEQFF
CDR3 DNA: TGTGCCAGCAGCTTGACTTGGGGGGAGGGCCCCTACAATGAGCAGTTCTTC

clone size: NA
J gene: TRBJ1-1
V gene: TRBV27
D gene: TRBD1
CDR3 protein: CASSLGGTANTEAFF
CDR3 DNA: TGTGCCAGCAGTTTAGGGGGGACAGCCAACACTGAAGCTTTCTTT

clone size: NA
J gene: TRBJ2-1
V gene: TRBV28
D gene: TRBD1
CDR3 protein: CASSSLDRDRGSNEQFF
CDR3 DNA: TGTGCCAGCAGTTCCCTCGACCGGGACAGGGGAAGCAATGAGCAGTTCTTC

clone size: NA
J gene: TRBJ1-2
V gene: TRBV29-1
D gene: NA
CDR3 protein: CSVRLRGYGYTF
CDR3 DNA: TGCAGCGTCCGTCTCAGGGGCTATGGCTACACCTTC

clone size: once
J gene: TRBJ2-2
V gene: TRBV9
D gene: TRBD2
CDR3 protein: CASSVREGHTGELFF
CDR3 DNA: TGTGCCAGCAGCGTGAGGGAGGGACACACCGGGGAGCTGTTTTTT

clone size: NA
J gene: TRBJ1-1
V gene: TRBV6-1
D gene: NA
CDR3 protein: CASSDDRPITEAFF
CDR3 DNA: TGTGCCAGCAGTGACGACAGACCTATCACTGAAGCTTTCTTT

clone size: NA
J gene: TRBJ2-7
V gene: TRBV2
D gene: TRBD1
CDR3 protein: CASSERKETGSSYEQYF
CDR3 DNA: TGTGCCAGCAGTGAGAGGAAAGAGACAGGGAGCTCCTACGAGCAGTACTTC

clone size: NA
J gene: TRBJ1-4
V gene: TRBV6-5
D gene: NA
CDR3 protein: CASSYSGPGINEKLFF
CDR3 DNA: TGTGCCAGCAGTTACTCAGGGCCCGGGATTAATGAAAAACTGTTTTTT

clone size: NA
J gene: TRBJ2-3
V gene: TRBV9
D gene: TRBD2
CDR3 protein: CASSVGASGRVADTQYF
CDR3 DNA: TGTGCCAGCAGCGTAGGGGCGAGCGGGAGGGTCGCAGATACGCAGTATTTT

clone size: NA
J gene: TRBJ1-2
V gene: TRBV5-4
D gene: NA
CDR3 protein: CASSFLGGRGGYTF
CDR3 DNA: TGTGCCAGCAGCTTTCTGGGCGGCAGGGGTGGCTACACCTTC

clone size: few
J gene: TRBJ1-5
V gene: TRBV28
D gene: NA
CDR3 protein: CASTPGYNQPQHF
CDR3 DNA: TGTGCCAGCACCCCGGGGTACAATCAGCCCCAGCATTTT

clone size: NA
J gene: TRBJ2-2
V gene: TRBV5-4
D gene: TRBD2
CDR3 protein: CASSLHPTSGGPTGELFF
CDR3 DNA: TGTGCCAGCAGCTTACATCCTACTAGCGGGGGGCCCACCGGGGAGCTGTTTTTT

clone size: NA
J gene: TRBJ1-5
V gene: TRBV7-2
D gene: TRBD1
CDR3 protein: CASSLGLQGNQPQHF
CDR3 DNA: TGTGCCAGCAGCTTAGGTCTACAGGGGAATCAGCCCCAGCATTTT

clone size: NA
J gene: TRBJ2-5
V gene: TRBV30
D gene: TRBD2
CDR3 protein: CAWTSGSRSSQTQYF
CDR3 DNA: TGTGCCTGGACTAGCGGGAGTCGATCGTCACAGACCCAGTACTTC

clone size: NA
J gene: TRBJ2-7
V gene: TRBV3-1/TRBV3-2
D gene: TRBD2
CDR3 protein: CASSQESWVAGSYEQYF
CDR3 DNA: TGTGCCAGCAGCCAAGAGTCCTGGGTAGCGGGGTCCTACGAGCAGTACTTC

clone size: NA
J gene: TRBJ1-2
V gene: TRBV27
D gene: TRBD1
CDR3 protein: CASSFGQGIGYGYTF
CDR3 DNA: TGTGCCAGCAGTTTCGGACAGGGAATAGGCTATGGCTACACCTTC

clone size: NA
J gene: TRBJ1-5
V gene: TRBV6-2/TRBV6-3
D gene: NA
CDR3 protein: CASSYERGWQPQHF
CDR3 DNA: TGTGCCAGCAGTTACGAAAGGGGGTGGCAGCCCCAGCATTTT

clone size: NA
J gene: TRBJ1-3
V gene: TRBV7-2
D gene: NA
CDR3 protein: CASSSHSPGGTIYF
CDR3 DNA: TGTGCCAGCAGCTCCCACAGTCCGGGGGGAACCATATATTTT

clone size: NA
J gene: TRBJ1-1
V gene: TRBV18
D gene: TRBD1
CDR3 protein: CASSPPGQDEAFF
CDR3 DNA: TGTGCCAGCTCACCACCGGGACAGGATGAAGCTTTCTTT

clone size: NA
J gene: TRBJ2-7
V gene: TRBV19
D gene: NA
CDR3 protein: CASSMVQGPYEQYF
CDR3 DNA: TGTGCCAGTAGTATGGTACAGGGACCCTACGAGCAGTACTTC

clone size: NA
J gene: TRBJ2-5
V gene: TRBV6-2/TRBV6-3
D gene: TRBD1
CDR3 protein: CASSYRDRGPETQYF
CDR3 DNA: TGTGCCAGCAGTTACCGGGACAGGGGGCCGGAGACCCAGTACTTC

clone size: NA
J gene: TRBJ1-1
V gene: TRBV27
D gene: NA
CDR3 protein: CASSPRQGTEAFF
CDR3 DNA: TGTGCCAGCAGTCCCCGGCAGGGCACTGAAGCTTTCTTT

clone size: NA
J gene: TRBJ1-5
V gene: TRBV3-1/TRBV3-2
D gene: NA
CDR3 protein: CASSPGGNQPQHF
CDR3 DNA: TGTGCCAGCAGCCCCGGGGGCAATCAGCCCCAGCATTTT

clone size: NA
J gene: TRBJ2-3
V gene: TRBV6-2/TRBV6-3
D gene: TRBD2
CDR3 protein: CASSYSGTSDTDTQYF
CDR3 DNA: TGTGCCAGCAGTTACTCTGGGACTAGCGACACAGATACGCAGTATTTT

clone size: NA
J gene: TRBJ2-2
V gene: TRBV7-2
D gene: TRBD2
CDR3 protein: CASSFVAGEAGELFF
CDR3 DNA: TGTGCCAGCAGCTTCGTTGCGGGGGAAGCCGGGGAGCTGTTTTTT

clone size: NA
J gene: TRBJ1-1
V gene: TRBV11-1
D gene: NA
CDR3 protein: CASSLALGGGGEAFF
CDR3 DNA: TGTGCCAGCAGCTTAGCGCTCGGGGGAGGAGGTGAAGCTTTCTTT